One and the same sample provided the 21 T cell receptor beta chains below, sequenced in a study of T cell repertoires in cytomegalovirus infection. TCRdb recomputed calls from the reads with MiXCR, one row per CDR3 protein. The sample has just over 150,000 distinct CDR3 sequences, about 20% seen once; the top ten hold around 9.9%. Sample: PBMCs. Receptors were obtained from a human donor in good health (CMV status not recorded). Some clones in this sample may be carry-over from other donors' samples.

This clonotype was seen many times. V usage is TRBV28 and J usage is TRBJ2-1; a possible D gene is TRBD2 (5 bases). V gave up 5 bases and J gave up 4 bases, with 15 bases separating them. Germline V CDR1 and CDR2: MDHEN, SYDVKM. The length of the CDR3 is 15 residues. The CDR3 spells CASSPNPRGYNEQFF. The CDR3 nucleotides read TGTGCCAGCAGTCCCAACCCGAGAGGGTACAATGAGCAGTTCTTC.

The V call is TRBV7-2, the J call TRBJ2-7, with a tentative D call TRBD2 (6 bases). Germline CDR1 SGHTA, CDR2 FQGNSA. CDR3 length: 13 residues. V was trimmed by 7 bases and J by 7 bases, leaving 17 bases between them. As DNA, the CDR3 is TGTGCCAGCACCTTCCGGCGGGCGGGGGAGCAGTACTTC. Encoded protein: CASTFRRAGEQYF.

This sequence joins TRBV24-1 and TRBJ1-1; 8 nucleotides line up with TRBD1. Trimming cost V 6 bases and J 7 bases; bases outside gene matches: 3. Germline V gives CDR1 KGHDR, CDR2 SFDVKD. The CDR3 runs 12 residues. CDR3 nucleotide sequence: TGTGCCACCAGTAACAGGGGGGATGAAGCTTTCTTT. Protein: CATSNRGDEAFF.

This clonotype is termed medium-sized (0.01 to 0.1%). The V gene is TRBV7-2, the J gene TRBJ2-5, with D perhaps TRBD1 or TRBD2 (5 bases each). Germline CDR1 is SGHTA and CDR2 is FQGNSA. The V end lost 5 bases, the J end lost 6 bases, and 22 bases lay between the germline ends. This CDR3 region has 16 residues. The CDR3 is CASSPRHIGGLKTQYF. The CDR3 DNA follows: TGTGCCAGCAGCCCCCGTCACATTGGGGGTCTGAAGACCCAGTACTTC.

J is TRBJ2-7 and V is TRBV28; 8 positions agree with TRBD2. The junction had 10 bases not matched to a gene; V was cut back by 7 bases and J by 2 bases. The CDR3 length is 15 residues. Germline assignment: CDR1 MDHEN and CDR2 SYDVKM. The CDR3 spells CASTSAASGPYEQYF. CDR3 nucleotides: TGTGCCAGCACCTCCGCGGCTAGCGGGCCCTACGAGCAGTACTTC.

The sample holds many counts of this clonotype. The V and J genes are TRBV7-2 and TRBJ2-7, with TRBD2 as a possible D gene (5 bases). V was pared by 7 bases and J by 2 bases, with 18 bases between. This CDR3 has 15 amino acids. The V gene's germline CDR1 is SGHTA and CDR2 FQGNSA. The CDR3 region has the DNA TGTGCCAGCATCCTCGATTCCGGGGTAACCTACGAGCAGTACTTC. Residues: CASILDSGVTYEQYF.

V is TRBV12-3 or TRBV12-4 and J is TRBJ2-2, with D unclear. V was pared by 6 bases and J by 2 bases, with 13 bases between. This CDR3 region has 15 residues. For the CDR3, the DNA is TGTGCCAGCAGCCAAAGGCGCCGCAACACCGGGGAGCTGTTTTTT. It codes for CASSQRRRNTGELFF.

In its sample, this clonotype was seen many times. The chain carries TRBV7-8 and TRBJ2-7, with D possibly TRBD2 on 6 matching bases. The CDR3 length is 18 residues. Germline CDR1 is SGHVS and CDR2 is FQNEAQ. V was cut by 4 bases and J by 8 bases, with 30 bases left in between. The CDR3 region is CASSSVVRGNRGFKKQYF. The CDR3 DNA sequence: TGTGCCAGCAGCTCCGTAGTGAGGGGCAACCGGGGGTTTAAGAAGCAGTACTTC.

V gene TRBV7-9 combines with J gene TRBJ2-7; TRBD1 matches 8 bases. Germline CDR1 is SEHNR and CDR2 is FQNEAQ (reference sequence). V trimming: 6 bases; J trimming: 5 bases; junction bases outside the gene matches: 9. This CDR3 has 14 amino acids. The CDR3: CASSLSGGVDEQYF. CDR3 DNA: TGTGCCAGCAGTCTATCAGGGGGCGTGGACGAGCAGTACTTC.

This clonotype was recorded many times. The chain uses TRBV5-4 and TRBJ1-2; a possible D gene is TRBD1 (6 bases). Between the trimmed V and J ends, which lost 0 bases and 5 bases, there was a span of 8 bases. This CDR3 has 13 amino acids. Germline V gene lookup returns CDR1 SGHNT and CDR2 YYREEE (reference sequence). CDR3 DNA: TGTGCCAGCAGCTTGGAGGACAGTTATGGCTACACCTTC. This sequence encodes CASSLEDSYGYTF.

The V gene is TRBV15, the J gene TRBJ2-2; tentative D call: TRBD2 (5 bases). Germline CDR1 and CDR2: LNHNV and YYDKDF (reference sequence). V was pared by 0 bases and J by 4 bases, with 6 bases between. CDR3 length equals 14 residues. The CDR3 nucleotides read TGTGCCACCAGCAGAGAGAGGGCCACCGGGGAGCTGTTTTTT. Protein sequence: CATSRERATGELFF.

The CDR3 loop reads CASSHRGYSGANVLTF. For the CDR3, the DNA is TGTGCCAGCAGCCATAGGGGGTACTCTGGGGCCAACGTCCTGACTTTC. The chain combines TRBV7-6 with TRBJ2-6; tentatively, D is TRBD1 (6 bases). This CDR3 region has 16 residues. V was shortened by 5 bases and J by 0 bases, with 11 bases between the two germline ends. CDR1 is SGHVS and CDR2 is FNYEAQ in the germline V gene.

The chain employs TRBV5-1 and TRBJ2-2, with 8 bases that match TRBD1. Per germline, CDR1 SGHRS and CDR2 YFSETQ. V was pared by 0 bases and J by 4 bases, with 8 bases of the junction left unmatched. The CDR3 has 17 amino acids. The CDR3 sequence: CASSLAGGTGTTGELFF. CDR3 nucleotide sequence: TGCGCCAGCAGCTTGGCCGGAGGGACAGGCACCACCGGGGAGCTGTTTTTT.

The J gene is TRBJ1-5, the V gene TRBV24-1; 11 nucleotides align to TRBD1. V lost 2 bases and J lost 5; bases outside the gene matches: 4. The germline CDR1 and CDR2 sequences are KGHDR and SFDVKD. The CDR3 consists of 16 residues. The CDR3 loop is CATSDSRDRGYQPQHF. CDR3 DNA: TGTGCCACCAGTGATTCCCGGGACAGGGGGTATCAGCCCCAGCATTTT.

This clonotype was found a few times. This sequence joins TRBV11-3 and TRBJ2-7, with a tentative D call TRBD1 (6 bases). Trimming removed 5 bases from V and 3 bases from J, with 11 bases in between. Germline lookup yields CDR1 SGHNT and CDR2 YENEEA. The CDR3 length is 13 residues. The CDR3 region is CASSRTASYEQYF. In DNA, the CDR3 is TGTGCCAGCAGCCGGACAGCGAGCTACGAGCAGTACTTC.

This clonotype was found many times. At one boundary the junction diverges from the germline segment, which might be a read error. The chain combines TRBV7-2 with TRBJ2-4; 10 bases agree with TRBD2. This CDR3 is built from 15 residues. The germline V gene has CDR1 SGHTA and CDR2 FQGNSA. The CDR3 sequence is CASSSAPLAGVPPGF. The CDR3 coding sequence is TGTGCCAGCAGCTCGGCCCCTCTAGCGGGGGTCCCCCCGGGGTTC. Looking up the rest from reference TRBV7-2 and TRBJ2-4 gives the full variable domain: GAGVSQSPSNKVTEKGKDVELRCDPISGHTALYWYRQSLGQGLEFLIYFQGNSAPDKSGLPSDRFSAERTGGSVSTLTIQRTQQEDSAVYLCASSSAPLAGVPPGFGAGTRLSVL.

This clonotype was counted a few times. The rearrangement links TRBV20-1 to TRBJ2-1, with TRBD2 as a possible D gene (6 bases). The CDR3 is 13 amino acids. V was shortened by 3 bases and J by 15 bases, with 21 bases between the two germline ends. CDR1 and CDR2 from the germline V gene are DFQATT and SNEGSKA (reference sequence). Here the CDR3 reads CSASPWPEGLLFF. In DNA, the CDR3 is TGCAGTGCTAGCCCGTGGCCGGAGGGCCTCCTGTTCTTC.

V usage is TRBV13 and J usage is TRBJ2-2; 7 bases align to TRBD1. Unmatched junction bases numbered 7, after V lost 5 bases and J lost 1 base. The germline V gene encodes CDR1 PRHDT and CDR2 FYEKMQ (reference sequence). CDR3 size: 16 residues. CDR3 DNA: TGTGCCAGCAGCACGACCGCAGGGGGGAACACCGGGGAGCTGTTTTTT. Translating gives CASSTTAGGNTGELFF.

As regards this clonotype: A single base separates this from a much larger clone, so it may be a read error. The J gene is TRBJ2-1, the V gene TRBV7-6, with a tentative D call TRBD2 (6 bases). Germline V gives CDR1 SGHVS, CDR2 FNYEAQ. The CDR3 sequence is 16 residues long. The CDR3 DNA is TGTGCCAGCATCTTAGGGGCGGGGCTGATTGGCAATGAGCAGTTCTTC. As protein: CASILGAGLIGNEQFF.

This clonotype was detected many times. The rearrangement joins TRBV6-2 or TRBV6-3 to TRBJ1-5; a weak D match, TRBD1 (6 bases). Trimming pared 0 bases from V and 3 bases from J, leaving 9 bases between. Germline V gene sequence: CDR1 MNHEY, CDR2 SVGEGT. There are 15 residues in the CDR3. This chain's CDR3 is CASSYSTGNNQPQHF. Written as DNA, the CDR3 is TGTGCCAGCAGTTACTCGACAGGAAACAATCAGCCCCAGCATTTT.

V and J are TRBV10-3 and TRBJ2-3; D is uncertain. Germline values: CDR1 ENHRY, CDR2 SYGVKD. The V and J ends lost 0 bases and 0 bases respectively, with 7 bases between them. The CDR3 runs 15 residues. The CDR3 loop reads CAISESWSSTDTQYF. The CDR3 DNA follows: TGTGCCATCAGTGAGTCATGGTCCAGCACAGATACGCAGTATTTT.